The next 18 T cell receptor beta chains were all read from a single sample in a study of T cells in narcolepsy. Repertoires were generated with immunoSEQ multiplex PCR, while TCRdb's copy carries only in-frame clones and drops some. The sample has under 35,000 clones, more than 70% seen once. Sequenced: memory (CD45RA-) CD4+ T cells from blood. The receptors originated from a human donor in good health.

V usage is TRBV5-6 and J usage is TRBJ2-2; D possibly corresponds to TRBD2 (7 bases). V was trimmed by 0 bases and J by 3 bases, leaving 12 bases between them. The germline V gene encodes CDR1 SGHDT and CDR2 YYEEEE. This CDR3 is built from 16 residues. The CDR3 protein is CASSLVGGPHTGELFF. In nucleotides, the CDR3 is TGTGCCAGCAGCTTGGTGGGGGGGCCACACACCGGGGAGCTGTTTTTT.

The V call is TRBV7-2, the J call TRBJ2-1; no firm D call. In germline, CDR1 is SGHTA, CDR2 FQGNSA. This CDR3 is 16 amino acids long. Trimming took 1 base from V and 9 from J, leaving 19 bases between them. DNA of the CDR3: TGTGCCAGCAGCTTAGGGTGGGGAAGTTCGGTCGGTGAGCAGTTCTTC. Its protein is CASSLGWGSSVGEQFF.

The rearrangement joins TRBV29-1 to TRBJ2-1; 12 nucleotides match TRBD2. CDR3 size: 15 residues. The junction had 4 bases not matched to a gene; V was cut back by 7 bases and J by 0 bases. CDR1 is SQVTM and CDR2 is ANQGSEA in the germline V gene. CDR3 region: CSATTSGSSYNEQFF. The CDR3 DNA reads TGCAGCGCCACGACTAGCGGGAGCTCCTACAATGAGCAGTTCTTC.

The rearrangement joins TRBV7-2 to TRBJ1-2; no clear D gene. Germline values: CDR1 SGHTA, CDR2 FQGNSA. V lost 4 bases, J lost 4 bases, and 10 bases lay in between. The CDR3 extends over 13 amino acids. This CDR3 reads CASSSVLGYGYTF. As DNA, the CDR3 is TGTGCCAGCAGCTCCGTCCTTGGCTATGGCTACACCTTC.

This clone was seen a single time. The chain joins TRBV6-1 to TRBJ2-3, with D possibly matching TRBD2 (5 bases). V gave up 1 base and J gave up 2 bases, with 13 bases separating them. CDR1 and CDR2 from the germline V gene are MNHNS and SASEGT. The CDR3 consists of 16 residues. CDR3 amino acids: CASSEGVSVATDTQYF. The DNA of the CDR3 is TGTGCCAGCAGTGAAGGGGTTAGCGTCGCCACAGATACGCAGTATTTT.

DNA of the CDR3: TGCGCCAGCAGCTTGGGTGGGGCTGAGGAAAAACTGTTTTTT. This codes for CASSLGGAEEKLFF. J is TRBJ1-4 and V is TRBV5-1; TRBD1 is a possible D gene (5 bases). Trimming removed 0 bases at V and 8 bases at J, with 11 bases between. This CDR3 spans 14 amino acids. Germline values: CDR1 SGHRS, CDR2 YFSETQ.

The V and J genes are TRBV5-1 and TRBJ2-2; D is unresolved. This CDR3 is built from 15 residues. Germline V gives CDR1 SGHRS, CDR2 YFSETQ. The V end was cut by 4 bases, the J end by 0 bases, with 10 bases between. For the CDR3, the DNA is TGCGCCAGCAGCGACCGGGCCTCGAACACCGGGGAGCTGTTTTTT. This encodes CASSDRASNTGELFF. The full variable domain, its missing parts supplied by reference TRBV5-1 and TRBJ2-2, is KAGVTQTPRYLIKTRGQQVTLSCSPISGHRSVSWYQQTPGQGLQFLFEYFSETQRNKGNFPGRFSGRQFSNSRSEMNVSTLELGDSALYLCASSDRASNTGELFFGEGSRLTVL.

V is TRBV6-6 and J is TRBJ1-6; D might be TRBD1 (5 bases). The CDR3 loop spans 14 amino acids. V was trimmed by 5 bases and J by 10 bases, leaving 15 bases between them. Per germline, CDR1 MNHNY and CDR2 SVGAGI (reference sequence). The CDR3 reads CASSIHGRESPLHF. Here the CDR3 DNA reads TGTGCCAGCAGTATCCACGGCAGGGAATCACCCCTCCACTTT.

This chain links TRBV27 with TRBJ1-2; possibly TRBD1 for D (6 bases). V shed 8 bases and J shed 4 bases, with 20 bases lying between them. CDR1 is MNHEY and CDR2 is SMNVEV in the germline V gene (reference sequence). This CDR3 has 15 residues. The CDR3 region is CASSTFRAGAYGYTF. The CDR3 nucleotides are TGTGCCAGCTCTACTTTCCGGGCAGGGGCCTATGGCTACACCTTC.

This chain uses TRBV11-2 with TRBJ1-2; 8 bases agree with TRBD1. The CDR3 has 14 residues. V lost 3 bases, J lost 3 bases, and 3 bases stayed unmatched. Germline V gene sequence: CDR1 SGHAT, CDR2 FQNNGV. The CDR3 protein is CASSLDRVDYGYTF. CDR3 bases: TGTGCCAGCAGCTTGGACAGGGTGGACTATGGCTACACCTTC.

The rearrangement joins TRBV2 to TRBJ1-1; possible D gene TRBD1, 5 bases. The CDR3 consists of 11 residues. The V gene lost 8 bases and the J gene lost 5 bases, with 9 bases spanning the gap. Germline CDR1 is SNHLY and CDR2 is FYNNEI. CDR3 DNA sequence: TGTGCCAGCCGGGGGGAGACTGAAGCTTTCTTT. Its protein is CASRGETEAFF.

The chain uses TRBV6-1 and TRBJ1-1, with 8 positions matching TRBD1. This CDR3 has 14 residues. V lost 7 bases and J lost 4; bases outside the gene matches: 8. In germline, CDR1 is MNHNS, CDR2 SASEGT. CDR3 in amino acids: CASKPRQGLTEAFF. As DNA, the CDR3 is TGTGCCAGCAAACCAAGACAGGGGCTCACTGAAGCTTTCTTT.

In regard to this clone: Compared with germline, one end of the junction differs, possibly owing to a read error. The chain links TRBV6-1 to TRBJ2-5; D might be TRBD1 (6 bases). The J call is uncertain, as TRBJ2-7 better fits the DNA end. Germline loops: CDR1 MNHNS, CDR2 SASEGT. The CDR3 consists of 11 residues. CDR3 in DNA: TGTGCAAGCAGGGCAGGGGACGAGCAGTACTTC. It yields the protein CASRAGDEQYF.

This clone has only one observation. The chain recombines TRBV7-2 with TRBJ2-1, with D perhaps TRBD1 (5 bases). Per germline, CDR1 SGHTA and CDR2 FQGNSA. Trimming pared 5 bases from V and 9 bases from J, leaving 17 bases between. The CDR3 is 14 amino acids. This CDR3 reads CASSLTTRAPEQFF. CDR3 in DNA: TGTGCCAGCAGCCTAACCACCAGGGCCCCTGAGCAGTTCTTC.

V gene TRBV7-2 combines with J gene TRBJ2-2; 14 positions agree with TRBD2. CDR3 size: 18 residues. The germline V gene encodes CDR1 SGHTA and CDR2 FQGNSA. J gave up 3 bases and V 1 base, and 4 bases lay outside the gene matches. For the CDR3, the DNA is TGTGCCAGCAGCTTAGGACTAGCGGGAGGGTCGTACACCGGGGAGCTGTTTTTT. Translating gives CASSLGLAGGSYTGELFF.

CDR3 sequence (DNA): TGTGCCAGCAGCCTGTACATGAACACTGAAGCTTTCTTT. It is translated as CASSLYMNTEAFF. This chain joins TRBV7-3 and TRBJ1-1; no reliable D call. Trimming cost V 5 bases and J 0 bases, with 7 bases left between them. Germline CDR1 is SGHTA and CDR2 is FQGTGA. The CDR3 runs to 13 residues.

The CDR3 is CVGMGSGANVLTF. CDR3 DNA: TGTGTCGGGATGGGTTCTGGGGCCAACGTCCTGACTTTC. V and J are TRBV30 and TRBJ2-6, with a weak D call TRBD2 (5 bases). The CDR3 length is 13 residues. Germline V gives CDR1 GTSNPN, CDR2 SVGIG (reference sequence).

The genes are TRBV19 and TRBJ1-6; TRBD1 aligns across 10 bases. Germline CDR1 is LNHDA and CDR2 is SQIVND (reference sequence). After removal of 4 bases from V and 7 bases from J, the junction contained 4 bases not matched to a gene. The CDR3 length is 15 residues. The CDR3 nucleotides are TGTGCCAGTAGTAGCAGGGGACAGGGGAATTCACCCCTCCACTTT. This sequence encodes CASSSRGQGNSPLHF. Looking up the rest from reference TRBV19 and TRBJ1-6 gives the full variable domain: DGGITQSPKYLFRKEGQNVTLSCEQNLNHDAMYWYRQDPGQGLRLIYYSQIVNDFQKGDIAEGYSVSREKKESFPLTVTSAQKNPTAFYLCASSSRGQGNSPLHFGNGTRLTVT.